This record looks at one TCR beta chain sequence and its context. Its cognate antigen is unknown. The sample is drawn from a study of CD8 T cells in Susac syndrome. Germline assignment: CDR1 LGHDT and CDR2 YNNKEL (reference sequence). The CDR3 spans 13 residues. Trimming cost V 4 bases and J 9 bases, with 13 bases left between them. Random hexamers were used to reverse transcribe the RNA input (roughly 0.5 to 1 ug). TCRdb re-derived calls from the immunoSEQ multiplex PCR reads in MiXCR, one entry per CDR3 protein. Of about 120,000 distinct CDR3 sequences in the sample, 96% were seen once. Study-wide results and limits: CD4+ T cell repertoires in Susac syndrome lacked clonal expansion.

J is TRBJ2-1 and V is TRBV3-1; D is possibly TRBD1 (6 bases). The TCR originated in a human donor with Susac syndrome. The specimen was CD4+ T cells from PBMCs. The chain's CDR3 is CASSLNVGAEQFF. CDR3 DNA: TGTGCCAGCAGCCTAAACGTGGGGGCTGAGCAGTTCTTC.